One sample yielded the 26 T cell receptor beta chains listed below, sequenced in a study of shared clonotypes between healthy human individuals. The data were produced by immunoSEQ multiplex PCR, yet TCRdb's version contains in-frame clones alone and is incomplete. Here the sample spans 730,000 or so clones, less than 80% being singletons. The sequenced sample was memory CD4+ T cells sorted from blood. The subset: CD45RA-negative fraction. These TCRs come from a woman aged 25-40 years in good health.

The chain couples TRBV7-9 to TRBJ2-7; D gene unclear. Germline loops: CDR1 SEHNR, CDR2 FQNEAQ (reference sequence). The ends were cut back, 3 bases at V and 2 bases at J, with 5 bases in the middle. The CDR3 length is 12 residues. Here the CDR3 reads CASSFPTYEQYF. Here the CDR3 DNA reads TGTGCCAGCAGCTTCCCGACCTACGAGCAGTACTTC.

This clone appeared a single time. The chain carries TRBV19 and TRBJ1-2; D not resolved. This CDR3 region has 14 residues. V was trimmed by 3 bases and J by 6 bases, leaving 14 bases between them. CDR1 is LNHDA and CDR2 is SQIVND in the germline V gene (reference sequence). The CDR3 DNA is TGTGCCAGTAGTATGGTCCGTGGGCGAGATGGCTACACCTTC. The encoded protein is CASSMVRGRDGYTF.

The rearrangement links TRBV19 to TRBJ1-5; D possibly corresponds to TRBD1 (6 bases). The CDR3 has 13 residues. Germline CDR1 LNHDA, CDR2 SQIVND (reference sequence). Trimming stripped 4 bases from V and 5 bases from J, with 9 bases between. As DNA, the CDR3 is TGTGCCAGTAGTAGGCAGGGGTATCAGCCCCAGCATTTT. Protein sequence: CASSRQGYQPQHF.

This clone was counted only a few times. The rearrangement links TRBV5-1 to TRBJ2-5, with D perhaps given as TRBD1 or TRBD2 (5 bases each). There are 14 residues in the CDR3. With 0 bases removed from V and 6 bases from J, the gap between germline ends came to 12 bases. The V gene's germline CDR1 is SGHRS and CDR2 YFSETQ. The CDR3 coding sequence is TGCGCCAGCAGCTTGGCCGGGGCAGAGCAGACCCAGTACTTC. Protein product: CASSLAGAEQTQYF.

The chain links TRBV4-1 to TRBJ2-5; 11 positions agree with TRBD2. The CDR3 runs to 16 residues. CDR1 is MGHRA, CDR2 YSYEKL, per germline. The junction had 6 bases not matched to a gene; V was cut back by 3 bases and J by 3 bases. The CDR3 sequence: CASSHGSGRAEETQYF. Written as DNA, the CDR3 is TGCGCCAGCAGCCATGGTAGCGGGAGGGCCGAAGAGACCCAGTACTTC.

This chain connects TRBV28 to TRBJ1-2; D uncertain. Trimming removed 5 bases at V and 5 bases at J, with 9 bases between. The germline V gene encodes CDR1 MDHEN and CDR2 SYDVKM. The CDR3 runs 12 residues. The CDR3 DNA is TGTGCCAGCAGTCTATTACCGTATGGCTACACCTTC. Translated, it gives CASSLLPYGYTF.

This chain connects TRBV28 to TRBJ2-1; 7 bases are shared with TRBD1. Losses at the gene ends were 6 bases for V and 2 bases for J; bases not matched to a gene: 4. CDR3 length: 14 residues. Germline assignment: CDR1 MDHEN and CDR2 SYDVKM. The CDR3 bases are TGTGCCAGCAGAAGACAGGGCACCTACAATGAGCAGTTCTTC. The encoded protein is CASRRQGTYNEQFF. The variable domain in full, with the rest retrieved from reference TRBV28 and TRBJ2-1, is DVKVTQSSRYLVKRTGEKVFLECVQDMDHENMFWYRQDPGLGLRLIYFSYDVKMKEKGDIPEGYSVSREKKERFSLILESASTNQTSMYLCASRRQGTYNEQFFGPGTRLTVL.

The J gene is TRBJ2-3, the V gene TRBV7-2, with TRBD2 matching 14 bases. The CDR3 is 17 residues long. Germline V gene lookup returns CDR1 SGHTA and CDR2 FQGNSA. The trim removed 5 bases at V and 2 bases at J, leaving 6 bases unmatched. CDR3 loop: CASSEGLAGGPTDTQYF. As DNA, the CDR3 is TGTGCCAGCAGCGAAGGACTAGCGGGAGGTCCCACAGATACGCAGTATTTT.

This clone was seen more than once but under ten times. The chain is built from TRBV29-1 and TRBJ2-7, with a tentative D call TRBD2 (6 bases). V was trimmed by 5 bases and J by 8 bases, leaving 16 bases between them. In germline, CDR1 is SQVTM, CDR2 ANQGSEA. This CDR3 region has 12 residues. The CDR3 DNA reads TGCAGCGTTATTGGGCGGGGAGTGAAGCAGTACTTC. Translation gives CSVIGRGVKQYF.

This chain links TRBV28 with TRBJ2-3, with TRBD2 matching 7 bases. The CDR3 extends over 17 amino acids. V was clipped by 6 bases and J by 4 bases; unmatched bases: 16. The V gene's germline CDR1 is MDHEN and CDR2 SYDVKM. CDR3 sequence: CASRVSGIRRQADTQYF. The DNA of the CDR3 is TGTGCCAGCAGGGTGAGCGGGATTCGAAGGCAGGCAGATACGCAGTATTTT. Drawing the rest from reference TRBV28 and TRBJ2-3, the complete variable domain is DVKVTQSSRYLVKRTGEKVFLECVQDMDHENMFWYRQDPGLGLRLIYFSYDVKMKEKGDIPEGYSVSREKKERFSLILESASTNQTSMYLCASRVSGIRRQADTQYFGPGTRLTVL.

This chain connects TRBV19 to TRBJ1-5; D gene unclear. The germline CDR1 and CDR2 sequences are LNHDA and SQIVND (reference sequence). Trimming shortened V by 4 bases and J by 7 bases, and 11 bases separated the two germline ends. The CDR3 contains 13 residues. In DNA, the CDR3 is TGTGCCAGTAGTAACAGCAAGGGCCAGCCCCAGCATTTT. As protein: CASSNSKGQPQHF.

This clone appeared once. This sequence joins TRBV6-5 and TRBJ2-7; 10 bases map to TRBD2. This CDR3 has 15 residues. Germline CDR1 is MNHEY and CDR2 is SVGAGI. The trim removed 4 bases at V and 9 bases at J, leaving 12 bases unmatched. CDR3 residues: CASSSEREGFGVQYF. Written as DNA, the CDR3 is TGTGCCAGCAGTTCCGAGCGGGAGGGGTTTGGCGTGCAGTACTTC.

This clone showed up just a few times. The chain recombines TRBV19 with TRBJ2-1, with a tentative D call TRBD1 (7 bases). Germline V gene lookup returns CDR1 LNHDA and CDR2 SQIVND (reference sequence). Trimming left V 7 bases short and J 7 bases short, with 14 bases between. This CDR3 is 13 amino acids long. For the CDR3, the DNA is TGTGCCAGTATGCGCCAGGGGGGTAATGAGCAGTTCTTC. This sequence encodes CASMRQGGNEQFF.

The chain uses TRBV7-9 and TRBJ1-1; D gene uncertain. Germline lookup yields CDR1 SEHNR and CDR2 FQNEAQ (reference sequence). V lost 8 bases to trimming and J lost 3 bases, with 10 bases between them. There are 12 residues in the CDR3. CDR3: CASHGVHTEAFF. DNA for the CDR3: TGTGCCAGCCATGGGGTTCACACTGAAGCTTTCTTT.

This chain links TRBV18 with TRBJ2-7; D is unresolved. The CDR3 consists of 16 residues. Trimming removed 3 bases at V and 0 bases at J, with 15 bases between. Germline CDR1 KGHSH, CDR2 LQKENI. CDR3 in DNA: TGTGCCAGCTCACCGTGGAGTCGAACAGTCTCCTACGAGCAGTACTTC. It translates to CASSPWSRTVSYEQYF.

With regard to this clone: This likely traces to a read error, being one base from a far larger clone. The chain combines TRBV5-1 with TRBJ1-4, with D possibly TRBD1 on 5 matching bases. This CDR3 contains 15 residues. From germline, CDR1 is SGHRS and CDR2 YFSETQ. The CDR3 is CASSAGVGPNKKLFF. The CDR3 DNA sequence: TGCGCCAGCAGCGCCGGGGTGGGACCTAATAAAAAACTGTTTTTT.

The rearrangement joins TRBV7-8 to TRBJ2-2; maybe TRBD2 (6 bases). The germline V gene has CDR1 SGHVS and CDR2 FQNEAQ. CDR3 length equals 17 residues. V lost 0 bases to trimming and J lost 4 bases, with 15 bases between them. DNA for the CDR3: TGTGCCAGCAGCTTAGCGTTCGGGGTAGCGGTCACCGGGGAGCTGTTTTTT. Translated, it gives CASSLAFGVAVTGELFF.

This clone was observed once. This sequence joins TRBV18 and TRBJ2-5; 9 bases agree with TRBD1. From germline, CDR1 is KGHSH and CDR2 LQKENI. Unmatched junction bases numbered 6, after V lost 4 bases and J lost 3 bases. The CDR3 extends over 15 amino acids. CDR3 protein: CASSQTTGGEETQYF. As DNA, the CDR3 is TGTGCCAGCTCACAAACCACAGGGGGCGAAGAGACCCAGTACTTC.

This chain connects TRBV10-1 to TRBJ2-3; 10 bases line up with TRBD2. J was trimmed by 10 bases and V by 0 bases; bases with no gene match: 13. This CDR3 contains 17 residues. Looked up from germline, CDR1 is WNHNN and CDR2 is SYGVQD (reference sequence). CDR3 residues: CASSESSSGRDLRAQYF. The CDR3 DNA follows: TGCGCCAGCAGTGAGTCGTCGAGCGGGAGGGACCTGCGGGCGCAGTATTTT.

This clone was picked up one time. The CDR3 loop is CTSSQSSPPSNEQFF. The CDR3 DNA is TGCACCAGCAGCCAAAGTAGCCCCCCCTCGAATGAGCAGTTCTTC. This sequence joins TRBV1 and TRBJ2-1; TRBD2 reflects the table's D call only, with no check against the DNA. TRBV1 has pseudogene status. The CDR3 runs 15 residues.

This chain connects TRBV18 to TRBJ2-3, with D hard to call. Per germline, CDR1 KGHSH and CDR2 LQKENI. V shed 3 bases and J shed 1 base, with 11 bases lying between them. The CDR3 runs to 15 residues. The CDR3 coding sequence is TGTGCCAGCTCACCGAGAAGTGGTGGCACAGATACGCAGTATTTT. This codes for CASSPRSGGTDTQYF.

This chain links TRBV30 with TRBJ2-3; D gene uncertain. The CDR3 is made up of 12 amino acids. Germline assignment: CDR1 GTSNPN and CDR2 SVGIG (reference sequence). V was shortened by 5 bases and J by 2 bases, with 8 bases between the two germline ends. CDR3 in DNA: TGTGCCTGGGAGCAGTCCACAGATACGCAGTATTTT. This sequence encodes CAWEQSTDTQYF.

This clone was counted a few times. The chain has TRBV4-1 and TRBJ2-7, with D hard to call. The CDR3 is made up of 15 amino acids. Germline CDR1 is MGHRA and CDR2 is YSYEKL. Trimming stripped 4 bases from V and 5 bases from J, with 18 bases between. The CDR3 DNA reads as TGCGCCAGCAGCCCTTCCCTTTTATCCCGCCACGAGCAGTACTTC. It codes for CASSPSLLSRHEQYF.

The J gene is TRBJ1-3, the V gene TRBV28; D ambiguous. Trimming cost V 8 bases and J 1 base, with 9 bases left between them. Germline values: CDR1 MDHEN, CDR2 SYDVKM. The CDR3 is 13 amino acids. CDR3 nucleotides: TGTGCCAGCCTGGGGTGGTCTGGAAACACCATATATTTT. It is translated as CASLGWSGNTIYF.

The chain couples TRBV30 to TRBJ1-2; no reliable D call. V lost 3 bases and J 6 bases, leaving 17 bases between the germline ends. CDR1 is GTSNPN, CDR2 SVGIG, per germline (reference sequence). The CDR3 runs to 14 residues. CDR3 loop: CAWRHTFFFNGYTF. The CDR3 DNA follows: TGTGCCTGGAGACACACGTTTTTCTTTAATGGCTACACCTTC. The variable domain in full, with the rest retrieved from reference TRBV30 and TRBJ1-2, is SQTIHQWPATLVQPVGSPLSLECTVEGTSNPNLYWYRQAAGRGLQLLFYSVGIGQISSEVPQNLSASRPQDRQFILSSKKLLLSDSGFYLCAWRHTFFFNGYTFGSGTRLTVV.

The DNA for the CDR3 is TGTGCCAGCAGCTTGTCAACCATCTACGAGCAGTACTTC. It translates to CASSLSTIYEQYF. This sequence joins TRBV7-2 and TRBJ2-5; D remains unclear. TRBJ2-7 explains the end of the DNA better; the J call may be wrong. CDR1 and CDR2 (germline): SGHTA, FQGNSA. CDR3 length: 13 amino acids.